Detailed here is one TCR beta chain. This sample was included in a study of T cells after yellow fever vaccination. There are 13 residues in the CDR3. The V gene lost 6 bases and the J gene lost 0 bases, with 7 bases spanning the gap. From germline, CDR1 is LNHDA and CDR2 SQIVND (reference sequence). TCRdb called the 5' RACE reads again in MiXCR, with one record for every CDR3 protein. The sample shows roughly 150,000 distinct CDR3 sequences, 6% to 7.5% of them seen only once. The origin of this receptor is a man aged 18 to 30 who received the YFV17D yellow fever vaccine. Sequencing used CD4+ T cells sorted from PBMCs, obtained around 5 days after the first yellow fever vaccination. V usage is TRBV19 and J usage is TRBJ2-3; D is unresolved. CDR3 in DNA: TGTGCCAGTAGGGACGGTAGCACAGATACGCAGTATTTT. This sequence encodes CASRDGSTDTQYF.